Sequencing of this T cell receptor beta chain was carried out in a study of cytomegalovirus exposure and HLA in healthy donors. Primers: 60 Vbeta forward and 13 Jbeta reverse. The method was immunoSEQ multiplex PCR; TCRdb's version includes in-frame clones alone and lacks a portion of them. This table has 120,000 to 150,000 clones, around 78% appearing once. The TCR originated in a woman aged 35 to 49 in good health and CMV-seropositive. The sequencing input was PBMCs.

In nucleotides, the CDR3 is TGTGCCAGCACCACAGGGGGGAGGGAGCAGTACTTC. This sequence encodes CASTTGGREQYF. The chain has TRBV28 and TRBJ2-5; maybe TRBD1 (8 bases). Trimming cost V 7 bases and J 11 bases, with 17 bases left between them. The V gene's germline CDR1 is MDHEN and CDR2 SYDVKM. This CDR3 spans 12 amino acids.